This T cell receptor (beta chain) emerged from a study of blood T cell repertoires in COVID-19. TCRdb's table, derived via immunoSEQ multiplex PCR, lists solely in-frame clones and lacks some. The table records about 130,000 clones, approximately 80% of them present only once. The V end was cut by 7 bases, the J end by 1 base, with 10 bases between. The germline CDR1 and CDR2 sequences are ENHRY and SYGVKD. The CDR3 loop spans 14 amino acids. The source of this sequence is a woman older than 75 with acute or convalescent COVID-19. V is TRBV10-3 and J is TRBJ1-4, with D possibly matching TRBD1 (6 bases). The source material was peripheral blood. Written as DNA, the CDR3 is TGTGCCATCAACAGAGGGGGAACTAATGAAAAACTGTTTTTT. Protein sequence: CAINRGGTNEKLFF.